The 14 T cell receptor beta chains presented below share a single source sample, sequenced in a study of T cell responses to AZD1222 COVID-19 vaccine. Method: immunoSEQ multiplex PCR; TCRdb's copy keeps in-frame clones and lacks some. The repertoire holds approximately 180,000 clones, with roughly 89% as singletons. The material was peripheral blood, obtained on day 0 of AZD1222 vaccination. Every receptor here comes from an adult in good health.

The gene calls are TRBV3-1 (or the pseudogene TRBV3-2) and TRBJ1-6; D is uncertain. The germline V gene encodes CDR1 LGHDT and CDR2 YNNKEL (reference sequence). CDR3 length equals 14 residues. Trimming removed 2 bases at V and 8 bases at J, with 10 bases between. Here the CDR3 reads CASSQTPRDSPLHF. CDR3 nucleotides: TGTGCCAGCAGCCAAACACCGAGGGATTCACCCCTCCACTTT.

The chain has TRBV5-5 and TRBJ2-1, with D perhaps assigned TRBD1 or TRBD2 (5 bases each). The CDR3 contains 16 residues. CDR1 SGHKS and CDR2 YYEKEE come from the germline V gene (reference sequence). Trimming shortened V by 2 bases and J by 0 bases, and 12 bases separated the two germline ends. The CDR3 is CASSFTGQSSYNEQFF. The CDR3 bases are TGTGCCAGCAGCTTCACGGGGCAGAGCTCCTACAATGAGCAGTTCTTC.

This clone came up once. The V and J genes are TRBV5-1 and TRBJ1-4; 7 bases are a match to TRBD1. The CDR3 contains 15 residues. Germline trimming cut 3 bases from V and 5 bases from J; bases unmatched to any gene: 7. Germline V gives CDR1 SGHRS, CDR2 YFSETQ. The CDR3 DNA sequence: TGCGCCAGCAGCTCGTCGGGACAGAAAAATGAAAAACTGTTTTTT. Protein sequence: CASSSSGQKNEKLFF.

This chain uses TRBV4-2 with TRBJ2-3, with D perhaps TRBD2 (5 bases). V lost 6 bases and J 6 bases, leaving 13 bases between the germline ends. The CDR3 extends over 13 amino acids. Germline values: CDR1 LGHNA, CDR2 YNFKEQ. CDR3 sequence (DNA): TGTGCCAGCAGGGAATCCGGGGTGGATACGCAGTATTTT. This translates into CASRESGVDTQYF.

This clone was observed a single time. J is TRBJ2-1 and V is TRBV4-2; tentatively, D is TRBD2 (6 bases). The V gene's germline CDR1 is LGHNA and CDR2 YNFKEQ. Trimming left V 0 bases short and J 12 bases short, with 15 bases between. The CDR3 extends over 14 amino acids. CDR3 sequence (DNA): TGTGCCAGCAGCCAAGATAGTACGGAGGGTCGGCAGTTCTTC. Translated: CASSQDSTEGRQFF.

This chain joins TRBV27 and TRBJ1-2; 9 bases are a match to TRBD1. The CDR3 extends over 15 amino acids. The V segment lost 6 bases and the J segment 4 bases; nucleotides outside the gene matches: 9. Germline V CDR1 and CDR2: MNHEY, SMNVEV (reference sequence). Here the CDR3 DNA reads TGTGCCAGCAGACTTTCCGGGACAGGGACCTATGGCTACACCTTC. Its translation is CASRLSGTGTYGYTF.

The chain couples TRBV7-8 to TRBJ1-6; the match to TRBD1 covers 7 bases. V trimming: 5 bases; J trimming: 8 bases; junction bases outside the gene matches: 9. The germline V gene has CDR1 SGHVS and CDR2 FQNEAQ. The CDR3 length is 15 residues. In nucleotides, the CDR3 is TGTGCCAGCAGCAACACAGACAGGGCATATTCACCCCTCCACTTT. It codes for CASSNTDRAYSPLHF. Full variable domain (remainder filled in from reference TRBV7-8 and TRBJ1-6): GAGVSQSPRYKVAKRGQDVALRCDPISGHVSLFWYQQALGQGPEFLTYFQNEAQLDKSGLPSDRFFAERPEGSVSTLKIQRTQQEDSAVYLCASSNTDRAYSPLHFGNGTRLTVT.

DNA of the CDR3: TGTGCCAGTAGTAGACCCACACAGATGAACACTGAAGCTTTCTTT. Translated, it gives CASSRPTQMNTEAFF. The V gene is TRBV19, the J gene TRBJ1-1; no clear D. Germline V CDR1 and CDR2: LNHDA, SQIVND (reference sequence). This CDR3 region has 15 residues. V lost 4 bases, J lost 0 bases, and 12 bases lay in between.

CDR3 sequence (DNA): TGTGCCAGTAGCCTAAAGGACGGGTACAATGAGCAGTTCTTC. It is translated as CASSLKDGYNEQFF. This rearrangement joins TRBV19 to TRBJ2-1; no firm D call. The CDR3 is 14 amino acids. V was trimmed by 6 bases and J by 4 bases, leaving 13 bases between them. Germline V CDR1 and CDR2: LNHDA, SQIVND (reference sequence).

The chain recombines TRBV5-6 with TRBJ1-5, with D uncertain. Germline CDR1 is SGHDT and CDR2 is YYEEEE. The CDR3 has 16 residues. The V end was cut by 3 bases, the J end by 0 bases, with 13 bases between. The CDR3 region is CASSSTHFHSNQPQHF. The CDR3 DNA reads TGTGCCAGCAGCTCCACACATTTCCATAGCAATCAGCCCCAGCATTTT.

This chain connects TRBV28 to TRBJ1-1, with D possibly TRBD1 on 5 matching bases. The CDR3 sequence is 12 residues long. Germline V CDR1 and CDR2: MDHEN, SYDVKM. V was trimmed by 2 bases and J by 7 bases, leaving 8 bases between them. The CDR3 sequence: CASSLLGGEAFF. The CDR3 nucleotides read TGTGCCAGCAGTTTACTGGGGGGTGAAGCTTTCTTT.

The rearrangement links TRBV5-1 to TRBJ2-7; 8 positions agree with TRBD2. The junction had 7 bases not matched to a gene; V was cut back by 7 bases and J by 7 bases. Germline V lookup: CDR1 SGHRS, CDR2 YFSETQ. CDR3 length: 12 residues. CDR3: CASSTGGGEQYV. The CDR3 nucleotides are TGCGCCAGCTCTACCGGGGGGGGAGAGCAGTACGTC.

The chain recombines TRBV30 with TRBJ1-3; 8 bases agree with TRBD1. Germline CDR1 is GTSNPN and CDR2 is SVGIG (reference sequence). There are 17 residues in the CDR3. V lost 2 bases, J lost 0 bases, and 9 bases stayed unmatched. The chain's CDR3 is CAWSLKGTGLSGNTIYF. In DNA form, the CDR3 reads TGTGCCTGGAGTCTTAAAGGGACAGGACTCTCTGGAAACACCATATATTTT.

The genes are TRBV5-4 and TRBJ2-1; perhaps D is TRBD1 or TRBD2 (6 bases each). This CDR3 comprises 16 residues. In germline, CDR1 is SGHNT, CDR2 YYREEE (reference sequence). Trimming shortened V by 4 bases and J by 6 bases, and 20 bases separated the two germline ends. Written as DNA, the CDR3 is TGTGCCAGCAGCGCCTCGGGGGCGGCCCTCTTCAATGAGCAGTTCTTC. Translation: CASSASGAALFNEQFF.